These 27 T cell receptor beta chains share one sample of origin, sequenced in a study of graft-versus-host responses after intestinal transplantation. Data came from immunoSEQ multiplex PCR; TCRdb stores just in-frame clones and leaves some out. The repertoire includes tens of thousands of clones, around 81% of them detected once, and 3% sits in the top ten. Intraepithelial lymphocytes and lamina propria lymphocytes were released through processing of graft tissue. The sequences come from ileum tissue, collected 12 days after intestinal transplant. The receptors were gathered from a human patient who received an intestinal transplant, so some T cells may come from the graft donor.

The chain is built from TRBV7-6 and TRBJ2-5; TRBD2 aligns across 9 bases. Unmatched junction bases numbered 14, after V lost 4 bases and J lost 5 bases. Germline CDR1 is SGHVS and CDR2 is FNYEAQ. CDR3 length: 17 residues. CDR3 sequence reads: CASSSDSGRARSETQYF. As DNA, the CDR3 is TGTGCCAGCAGCTCAGATAGCGGGAGAGCGCGTTCGGAGACCCAGTACTTC.

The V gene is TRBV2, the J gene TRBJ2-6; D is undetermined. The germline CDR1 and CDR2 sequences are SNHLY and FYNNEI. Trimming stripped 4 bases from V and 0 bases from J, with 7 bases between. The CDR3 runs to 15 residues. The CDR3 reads CASSAQASGANVLTF. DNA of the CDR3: TGTGCCAGCAGTGCGCAGGCCTCTGGGGCCAACGTCCTGACTTTC.

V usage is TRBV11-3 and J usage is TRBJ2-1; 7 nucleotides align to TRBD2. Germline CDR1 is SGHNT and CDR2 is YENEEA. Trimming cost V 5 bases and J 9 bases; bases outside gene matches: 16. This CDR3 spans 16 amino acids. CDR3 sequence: CASSRPTLGGRSEQFF. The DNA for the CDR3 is TGTGCCAGCAGCCGACCTACCCTGGGGGGGAGGAGTGAGCAGTTCTTC.

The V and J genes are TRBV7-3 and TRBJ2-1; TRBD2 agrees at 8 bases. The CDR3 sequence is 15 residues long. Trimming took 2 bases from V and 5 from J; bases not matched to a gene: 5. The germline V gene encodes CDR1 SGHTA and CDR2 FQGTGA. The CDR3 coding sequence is TGTGCCAGCAGCTTACAGGGACTAGGTAACAATGAGCAGTTCTTC. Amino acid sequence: CASSLQGLGNNEQFF.

The CDR3 here is CASSMRRGNEQFF. The CDR3 nucleotides read TGTGCCAGTAGTATGAGGAGAGGGAATGAGCAGTTCTTC. This chain uses TRBV19 with TRBJ2-1; D may be TRBD2 (5 bases). The V and J ends lost 3 bases and 7 bases respectively, with 10 bases between them. The CDR3 has 13 amino acids. Germline-derived CDR1 and CDR2 are LNHDA and SQIVND (reference sequence).

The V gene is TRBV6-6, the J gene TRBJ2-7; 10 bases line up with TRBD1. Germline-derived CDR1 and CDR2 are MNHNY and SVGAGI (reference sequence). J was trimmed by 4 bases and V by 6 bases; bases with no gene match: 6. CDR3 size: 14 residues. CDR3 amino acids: CASSPGQGGYEQYF. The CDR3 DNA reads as TGTGCCAGCAGCCCCGGACAGGGGGGATACGAGCAGTACTTC.

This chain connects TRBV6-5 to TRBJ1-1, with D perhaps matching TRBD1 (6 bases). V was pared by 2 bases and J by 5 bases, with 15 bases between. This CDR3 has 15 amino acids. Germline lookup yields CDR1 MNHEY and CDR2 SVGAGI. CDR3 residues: CASSYAGQPRTEAFF. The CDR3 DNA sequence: TGTGCCAGCAGTTACGCCGGACAGCCAAGAACTGAAGCTTTCTTT.

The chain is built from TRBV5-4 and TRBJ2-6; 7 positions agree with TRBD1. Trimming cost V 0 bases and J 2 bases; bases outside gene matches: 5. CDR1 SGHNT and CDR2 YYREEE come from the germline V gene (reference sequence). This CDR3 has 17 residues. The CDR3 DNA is TGTGCCAGCAGCTTGGGGCAGGGGGTGGCTGGGGCCAACGTCCTGACTTTC. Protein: CASSLGQGVAGANVLTF.

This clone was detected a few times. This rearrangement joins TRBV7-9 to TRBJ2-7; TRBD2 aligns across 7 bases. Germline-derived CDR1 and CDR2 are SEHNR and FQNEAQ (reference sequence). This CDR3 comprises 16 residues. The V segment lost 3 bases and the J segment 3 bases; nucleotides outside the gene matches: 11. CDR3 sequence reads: CASSLASGGSLYEQYF. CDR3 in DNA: TGTGCCAGCAGCTTGGCATCGGGGGGATCTCTCTACGAGCAGTACTTC.

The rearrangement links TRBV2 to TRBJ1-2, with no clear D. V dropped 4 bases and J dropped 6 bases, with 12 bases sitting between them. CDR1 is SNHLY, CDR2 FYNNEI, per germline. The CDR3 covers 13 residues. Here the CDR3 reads CASSVEAGDGYTF. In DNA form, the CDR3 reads TGTGCCAGCAGTGTGGAGGCAGGCGATGGCTACACCTTC.

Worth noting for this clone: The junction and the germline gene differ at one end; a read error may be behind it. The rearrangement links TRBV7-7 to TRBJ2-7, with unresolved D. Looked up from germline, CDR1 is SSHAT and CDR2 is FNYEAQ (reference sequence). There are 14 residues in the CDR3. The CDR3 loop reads CASSPFVESYEQYF. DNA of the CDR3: TGTGCTAGCAGCCCATTTGTGGAGAGCTACGAGCAGTACTTC. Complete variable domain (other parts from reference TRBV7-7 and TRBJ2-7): GAGVSQSPRYKVTKRGQDVTLRCDPISSHATLYWYQQALGQGPEFLTYFNYEAQPDKSGLPSDRFSAERPEGSISTLTIQRTEQRDSAMYRCASSPFVESYEQYFGPGTRLTVT.

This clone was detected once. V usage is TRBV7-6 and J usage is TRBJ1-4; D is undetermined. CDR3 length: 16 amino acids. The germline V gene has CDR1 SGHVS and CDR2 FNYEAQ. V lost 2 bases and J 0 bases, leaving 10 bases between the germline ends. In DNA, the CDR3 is TGTGCCAGCAGCTTATATTCCGGTGCAACTAATGAAAAACTGTTTTTT. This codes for CASSLYSGATNEKLFF.

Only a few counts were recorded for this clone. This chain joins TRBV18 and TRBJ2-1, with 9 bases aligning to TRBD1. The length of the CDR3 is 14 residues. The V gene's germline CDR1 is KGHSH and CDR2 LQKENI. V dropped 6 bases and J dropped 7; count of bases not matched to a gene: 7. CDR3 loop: CASSLQGASNEQFF. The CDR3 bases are TGTGCCAGCTCCCTACAGGGGGCGAGTAATGAGCAGTTCTTC.

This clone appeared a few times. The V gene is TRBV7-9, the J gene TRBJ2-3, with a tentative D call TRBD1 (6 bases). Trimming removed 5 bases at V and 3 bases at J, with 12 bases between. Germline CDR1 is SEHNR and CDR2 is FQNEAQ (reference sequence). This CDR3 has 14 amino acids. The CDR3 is CASSPTGRTDTQYF. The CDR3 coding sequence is TGTGCCAGCAGCCCTACAGGGCGGACAGATACGCAGTATTTT.

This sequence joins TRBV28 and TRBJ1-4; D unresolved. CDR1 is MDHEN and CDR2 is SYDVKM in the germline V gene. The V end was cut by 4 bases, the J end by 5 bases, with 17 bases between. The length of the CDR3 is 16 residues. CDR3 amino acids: CASSWSRGLYNEKLFF. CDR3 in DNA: TGTGCCAGCAGTTGGTCAAGAGGACTTTACAATGAAAAACTGTTTTTT.

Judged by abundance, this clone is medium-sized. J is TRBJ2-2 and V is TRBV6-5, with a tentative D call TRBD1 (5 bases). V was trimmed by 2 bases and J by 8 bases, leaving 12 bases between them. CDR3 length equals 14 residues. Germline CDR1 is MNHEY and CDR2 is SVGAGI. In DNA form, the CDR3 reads TGTGCCAGCAGTTACAGTCAGGGTTCGGGGGAGCTGTTTTTT. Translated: CASSYSQGSGELFF.

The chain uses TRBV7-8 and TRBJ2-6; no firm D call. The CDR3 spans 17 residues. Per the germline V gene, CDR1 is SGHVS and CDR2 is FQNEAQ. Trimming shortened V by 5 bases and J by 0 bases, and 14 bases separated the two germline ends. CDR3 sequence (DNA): TGTGCCAGCAGCGATCCGGAGCGACTCTCTGGGGCCAACGTCCTGACTTTC. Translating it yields CASSDPERLSGANVLTF.

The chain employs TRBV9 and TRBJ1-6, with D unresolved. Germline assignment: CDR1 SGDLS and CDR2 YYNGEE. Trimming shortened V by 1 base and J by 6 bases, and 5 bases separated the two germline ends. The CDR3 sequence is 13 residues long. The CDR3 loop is CASSVLSNSPLHF. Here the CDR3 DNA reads TGTGCCAGCAGCGTACTATCTAATTCACCCCTCCACTTT. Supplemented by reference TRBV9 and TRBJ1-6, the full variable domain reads DSGVTQTPKHLITATGQRVTLRCSPRSGDLSVYWYQQSLDQGLQFLIQYYNGEERAKGNILERFSAQQFPDLHSELNLSSLELGDSALYFCASSVLSNSPLHFGNGTRLTVT.

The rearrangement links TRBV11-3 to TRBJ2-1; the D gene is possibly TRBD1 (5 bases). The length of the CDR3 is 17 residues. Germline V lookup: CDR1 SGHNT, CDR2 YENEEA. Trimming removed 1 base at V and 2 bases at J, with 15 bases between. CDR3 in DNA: TGTGCCAGCAGCTTAGGTGGGGCAGTAACTCCCTACAATGAGCAGTTCTTC. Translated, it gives CASSLGGAVTPYNEQFF.

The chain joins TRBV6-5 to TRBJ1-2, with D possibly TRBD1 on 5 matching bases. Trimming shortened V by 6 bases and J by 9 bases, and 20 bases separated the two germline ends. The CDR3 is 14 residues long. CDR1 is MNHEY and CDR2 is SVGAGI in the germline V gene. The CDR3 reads CASSMGLTLGRYTF. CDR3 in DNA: TGTGCCAGCAGCATGGGACTGACGCTCGGCCGCTACACCTTC.

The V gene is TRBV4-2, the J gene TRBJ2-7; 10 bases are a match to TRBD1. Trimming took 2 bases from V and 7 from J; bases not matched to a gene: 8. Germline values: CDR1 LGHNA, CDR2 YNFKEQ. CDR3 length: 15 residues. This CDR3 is CASSQILGQGWEQYF. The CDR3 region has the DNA TGTGCCAGCAGCCAAATTCTGGGACAGGGGTGGGAGCAGTACTTC.

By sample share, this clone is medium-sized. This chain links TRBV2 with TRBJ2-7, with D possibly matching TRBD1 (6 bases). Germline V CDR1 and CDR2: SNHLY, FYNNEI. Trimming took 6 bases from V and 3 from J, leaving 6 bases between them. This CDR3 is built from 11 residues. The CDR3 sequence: CASRGHYEQYF. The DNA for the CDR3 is TGTGCCAGCAGGGGACACTACGAGCAGTACTTC.

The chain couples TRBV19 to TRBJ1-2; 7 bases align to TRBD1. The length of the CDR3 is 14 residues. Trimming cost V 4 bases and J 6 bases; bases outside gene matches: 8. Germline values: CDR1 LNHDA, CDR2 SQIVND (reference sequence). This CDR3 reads CASSTTGVRDGYTF. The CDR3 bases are TGTGCCAGTAGTACAACAGGGGTTAGGGATGGCTACACCTTC.

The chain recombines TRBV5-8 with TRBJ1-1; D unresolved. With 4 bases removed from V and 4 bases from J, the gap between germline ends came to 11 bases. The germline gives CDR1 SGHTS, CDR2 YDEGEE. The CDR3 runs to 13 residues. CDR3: CASSPYLGTEAFF. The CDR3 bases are TGTGCCAGCAGCCCCTACCTTGGCACTGAAGCTTTCTTT.

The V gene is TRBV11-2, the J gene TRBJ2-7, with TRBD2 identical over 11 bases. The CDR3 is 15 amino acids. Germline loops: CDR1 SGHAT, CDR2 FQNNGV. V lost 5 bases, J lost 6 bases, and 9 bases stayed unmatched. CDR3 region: CASSPGTSGTLEQYF. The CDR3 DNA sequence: TGTGCCAGCAGCCCCGGGACTAGCGGAACACTCGAGCAGTACTTC. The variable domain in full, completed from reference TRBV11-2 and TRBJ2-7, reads EAGVAQSPRYKIIEKRQSVAFWCNPISGHATLYWYQQILGQGPKLLIQFQNNGVVDDSQLPKDRFSAERLKGVDSTLKIQPAKLEDSAVYLCASSPGTSGTLEQYFGPGTRLTVT.

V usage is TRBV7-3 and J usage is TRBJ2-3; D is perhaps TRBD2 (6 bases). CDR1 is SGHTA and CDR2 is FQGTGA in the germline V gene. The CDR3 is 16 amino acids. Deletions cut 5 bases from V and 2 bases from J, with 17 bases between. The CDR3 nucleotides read TGTGCCAGCAGCGCGATTGGCGCGGGGTCCACAGATACGCAGTATTTT. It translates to CASSAIGAGSTDTQYF.

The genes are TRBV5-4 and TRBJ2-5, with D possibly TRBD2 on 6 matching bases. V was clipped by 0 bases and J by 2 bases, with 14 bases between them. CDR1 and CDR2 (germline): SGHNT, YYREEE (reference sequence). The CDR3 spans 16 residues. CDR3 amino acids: CASSLAPRAGQETQYF. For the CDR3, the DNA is TGTGCCAGCAGCTTGGCCCCCCGGGCGGGGCAAGAGACCCAGTACTTC.